One sample yielded the 24 T cell receptor beta chains listed below, sequenced in a study of cytomegalovirus exposure and HLA in healthy donors (TCRdb year 2017). The method behind the library was the immunoSEQ multiplex PCR assay. A mixture of 60 forward primers for TCR Vbeta segments and 13 reverse primers for TCR Jbeta segments was used in the multiplex PCR. TCRdb re-hosts the immuneACCESS table, in-frame sequences only. Its copies lack some clones; in the studies checked, an unresolved V gene accounts for under half of them, and the cause for the rest is not known. The sample table contains 100,000 to 150,000 clones; only one count was recorded for 70% to 85% of them. The ten most abundant clones make up approximately 10% of the sample. Sequenced sample: PBMCs. The receptors derive from a woman aged 45-59 years in good health and CMV-seropositive.

In nucleotides, the CDR3 is TGTGCTAGTGTCCGCAGCGAAGTAAATTCACCCCTCCACTTT. Protein: CASVRSEVNSPLHF. The chain links TRBV12-5 to TRBJ1-6, with D unclear. The CDR3 totals 14 residues. The V gene's germline CDR1 is LGHNT and CDR2 FRNRAP. V lost 7 bases to trimming and J lost 7 bases, with 14 bases between them.

The chain employs TRBV4-1 and TRBJ2-7, with D tentatively TRBD2 (5 bases). CDR1 and CDR2 (germline): MGHRA, YSYEKL. Trimming cost V 0 bases and J 2 bases, with 11 bases left between them. CDR3 length: 15 residues. The CDR3 region is CASSQETGTPYEQYF. The CDR3 bases are TGCGCCAGCAGCCAAGAAACGGGAACACCCTACGAGCAGTACTTC.

V gene TRBV5-6 combines with J gene TRBJ1-2; D might be TRBD1 (6 bases). The CDR3 runs to 15 residues. CDR1 is SGHDT and CDR2 is YYEEEE in the germline V gene. V was cut by 0 bases and J by 4 bases, with 13 bases left in between. CDR3 nucleotide sequence: TGTGCCAGCAGCTTGGCACAGGGACCCCTCTATGGCTACACCTTC. Its protein product is CASSLAQGPLYGYTF.

The chain combines TRBV30 with TRBJ1-2; TRBD1 matches 7 bases. V shed 3 bases, J shed 4 bases, and the junction held 11 bases outside the gene matches. Per germline, CDR1 GTSNPN and CDR2 SVGIG (reference sequence). The length of the CDR3 is 15 residues. In DNA form, the CDR3 reads TGTGCCTGGAGGCCCCAAGAAGGGGGCTCCTATGGCTACACCTTC. Protein product: CAWRPQEGGSYGYTF.

The J gene is TRBJ2-7, the V gene TRBV4-3, with D uncertain. Germline assignment: CDR1 LGHNA and CDR2 YSLEER. The CDR3 consists of 12 residues. Trimming pared 1 base from V and 5 bases from J, leaving 6 bases between. CDR3 in amino acids: CASSQGADEQYF. The CDR3 DNA follows: TGCGCCAGCAGCCAAGGCGCGGACGAGCAGTACTTC.

The rearrangement joins TRBV28 to TRBJ2-7; 9 bases fit TRBD1. Germline V gene lookup returns CDR1 MDHEN and CDR2 SYDVKM. V shed 6 bases, J shed 3 bases, and the junction held 12 bases outside the gene matches. The CDR3 is made up of 16 amino acids. CDR3 amino acids: CASSSTMGQGVYEQYF. The CDR3 nucleotides read TGTGCCAGCAGCAGTACCATGGGACAGGGAGTCTACGAGCAGTACTTC.

This clone was picked up one time. CDR3 DNA: TGTGCCAGCAGCTTAGCTGACAGGGCAAGCGACTATGGCTACACCTTC. Protein: CASSLADRASDYGYTF. The rearrangement joins TRBV13 to TRBJ1-2; 7 bases map to TRBD1. Trimming removed 1 base from V and 3 bases from J; junction bases left unmatched: 8. CDR3 length equals 16 residues. The germline CDR1 and CDR2 sequences are PRHDT and FYEKMQ (reference sequence). The whole variable domain, filled in from reference TRBV13 and TRBJ1-2, reads AAGVIQSPRHLIKEKRETATLKCYPIPRHDTVYWYQQGPGQDPQFLISFYEKMQSDKGSIPDRFSAQQFSDYHSELNMSSLELGDSALYFCASSLADRASDYGYTFGSGTRLTVV.

In this sample, this clone turned up once. The chain combines TRBV28 with TRBJ2-4; a weak D match, TRBD1 (7 bases). CDR3 size: 13 residues. Looked up from germline, CDR1 is MDHEN and CDR2 is SYDVKM. V lost 6 bases and J lost 16, with 22 bases in between. The CDR3 region has the DNA TGTGCCAGCAGCCCTCGACAGGGAGGTTTTAGTTACTTC. It is translated as CASSPRQGGFSYF.

The chain is built from TRBV28 and TRBJ2-5; 8 positions match TRBD1. The length of the CDR3 is 15 residues. Germline V lookup: CDR1 MDHEN, CDR2 SYDVKM. V trimming: 4 bases; J trimming: 2 bases; junction bases outside the gene matches: 6. CDR3 residues: CASSSRGTGQETQYF. In DNA form, the CDR3 reads TGTGCCAGCAGTTCCCGGGGGACAGGACAAGAGACCCAGTACTTC.

This clone was picked up one time. The V gene is TRBV19, the J gene TRBJ1-2; 8 bases line up with TRBD1. The V segment lost 5 bases and the J segment 1 base; nucleotides outside the gene matches: 12. The CDR3 has 17 amino acids. From germline, CDR1 is LNHDA and CDR2 SQIVND (reference sequence). This CDR3 is CASSDPGGLTNNYGYTF. CDR3 coding DNA: TGTGCCAGTAGTGATCCAGGGGGCCTTACGAATAACTATGGCTACACCTTC.

The chain carries TRBV6-5 and TRBJ1-5; D not certain. Trimming took 2 bases from V and 6 from J, leaving 8 bases between them. Germline CDR1 reads MNHEY; CDR2 reads SVGAGI. CDR3 length: 13 amino acids. CDR3 nucleotide sequence: TGTGCCAGCAGTTACCAGCGGGGTCAGCCCCAGCATTTT. This encodes CASSYQRGQPQHF.

The chain has TRBV30 and TRBJ1-1; 9 nucleotides match TRBD1. J lost 5 bases, V lost 7 bases, and 5 bases had no gene match. Looked up from germline, CDR1 is GTSNPN and CDR2 is SVGIG (reference sequence). The CDR3 covers 12 residues. The CDR3 DNA is TGTGCCTACAGGGGGCTGGGGACTGAAGCTTTCTTT. Protein: CAYRGLGTEAFF.

The V call is TRBV7-2, the J call TRBJ2-2, with TRBD1 matching 9 bases. Germline lookup yields CDR1 SGHTA and CDR2 FQGNSA. V lost 2 bases and J lost 5; bases outside the gene matches: 12. This CDR3 comprises 18 residues. The CDR3 coding sequence is TGTGCCAGCAGCTTAATGGGAGGCGGACAGGGGAATACCGGGGAGCTGTTTTTT. This translates into CASSLMGGGQGNTGELFF.

The chain joins TRBV6-6 to TRBJ1-1; D possibly corresponds to TRBD1 (6 bases). Trimming left V 5 bases short and J 0 bases short, with 13 bases between. Germline V gene sequence: CDR1 MNHNY, CDR2 SVGAGI (reference sequence). This CDR3 region has 15 residues. CDR3 residues: CASSAPGTLNTEAFF. CDR3 coding DNA: TGTGCCAGCAGTGCGCCCGGGACACTGAACACTGAAGCTTTCTTT.

V usage is TRBV29-1 and J usage is TRBJ2-1, with TRBD2 matching 8 bases. V dropped 6 bases and J dropped 8; count of bases not matched to a gene: 15. The length of the CDR3 is 15 residues. The V gene's germline CDR1 is SQVTM and CDR2 ANQGSEA. The CDR3 DNA sequence: TGCAGCGTGTCCTTCAGCGGGAGAGGCCCCGATGAGCAGTTCTTC. Its protein product is CSVSFSGRGPDEQFF.

This clone was detected once. The chain carries TRBV25-1 and TRBJ2-2; 7 bases are a match to TRBD1. With 8 bases clipped from V and 2 bases from J, the junction kept 5 bases outside the gene matches. Germline V CDR1 and CDR2: MGHDK, SYGVNS. This CDR3 has 14 amino acids. As DNA, the CDR3 is TGTGCCAGCTTAGGGACAGTAAACACCGGGGAGCTGTTTTTT. This translates into CASLGTVNTGELFF.

The V and J genes are TRBV11-2 and TRBJ2-5; D is possibly TRBD2 (7 bases). Looked up from germline, CDR1 is SGHAT and CDR2 is FQNNGV. The V end lost 2 bases, the J end lost 5 bases, and 18 bases lay between the germline ends. This CDR3 spans 16 amino acids. The CDR3: CASSLLSSRGGETQYF. CDR3 DNA: TGTGCCAGCAGCTTACTCTCGTCCAGGGGAGGGGAGACCCAGTACTTC.

The chain couples TRBV28 to TRBJ2-5; 7 bases agree with TRBD2. Trimming cost V 5 bases and J 7 bases; bases outside gene matches: 16. CDR1 is MDHEN, CDR2 SYDVKM, per germline. This CDR3 contains 16 residues. CDR3 amino acids: CASSGRVAGLVGTQYF. CDR3 DNA: TGTGCCAGCAGTGGTCGGGTAGCGGGTCTAGTGGGGACCCAGTACTTC.

This clone has just one count. This chain uses TRBV7-2 with TRBJ2-4, with 9 bases matching TRBD1. CDR1 SGHTA and CDR2 FQGNSA come from the germline V gene. The CDR3 length is 18 residues. V was clipped by 5 bases and J by 0 bases; unmatched bases: 11. The CDR3, as DNA: TGTGCCAGCAGCCGTCCCGGGACAGGGAATTTAGCCAAAAACATTCAGTACTTC. This gives the protein CASSRPGTGNLAKNIQYF.

V is TRBV28 and J is TRBJ1-3; 11 bases line up with TRBD1. Trimming cost V 5 bases and J 2 bases; bases outside gene matches: 5. The CDR3 spans 16 residues. Germline CDR1 is MDHEN and CDR2 is SYDVKM. CDR3 protein: CASSGPGQGAGNTIYF. CDR3 coding DNA: TGTGCCAGCAGTGGACCGGGACAGGGGGCTGGAAACACCATATATTTT.

This clone was counted between two and nine times. The V call is TRBV2, the J call TRBJ1-1; 7 nucleotides align to TRBD1. The V gene end was trimmed by 7 bases and the J gene end by 6 bases; junction bases not matched to a gene: 11. The CDR3 is 14 residues long. Germline CDR1 is SNHLY and CDR2 is FYNNEI. The CDR3 reads CASKGAITSPEAFF. In DNA form, the CDR3 reads TGTGCCAGCAAGGGGGCCATTACAAGCCCTGAAGCTTTCTTT. The complete variable domain, with remaining parts taken from reference TRBV2 and TRBJ1-1, reads EPEVTQTPSHQVTQMGQEVILRCVPISNHLYFYWYRQILGQKVEFLVSFYNNEISEKSEIFDDQFSVERPDGSNFTLKIRSTKLEDSAMYFCASKGAITSPEAFFGQGTRLTVV.

The chain has TRBV18 and TRBJ1-1; D may be TRBD1 (5 bases). The CDR3 consists of 17 residues. The V gene lost 2 bases and the J gene lost 0 bases, with 16 bases spanning the gap. Germline CDR1 is KGHSH and CDR2 is LQKENI. In DNA, the CDR3 is TGTGCCAGCTCACCAATAATGGCGGGGGTTATGAACACTGAAGCTTTCTTT. Protein sequence: CASSPIMAGVMNTEAFF.

The table lists this clone with a count of one. The V gene is TRBV9, the J gene TRBJ2-3; 14 positions agree with TRBD2. This CDR3 has 16 residues. Germline V CDR1 and CDR2: SGDLS, YYNGEE. With 3 bases clipped from V and 4 bases from J, the junction kept 4 bases outside the gene matches. The CDR3 loop is CASSETTSGGADTQYF. The CDR3, as DNA: TGTGCCAGCAGCGAGACGACTAGCGGGGGGGCAGATACGCAGTATTTT.

The rearrangement uses TRBV10-2 and TRBJ1-6, with D possibly TRBD1 on 6 matching bases. The CDR3 sequence is 13 residues long. Germline CDR1 reads WSHSY; CDR2 reads SAAADI. V was pared by 4 bases and J by 10 bases, with 11 bases between. CDR3 sequence (DNA): TGCGCCAGCAGTGCACAGGGCGGCTCACCCCTCCACTTT. Translation gives CASSAQGGSPLHF.